A single T cell receptor (beta chain) is shown here with its context. The data were taken from a study of blood T cell repertoires in COVID-19. Germline V CDR1 and CDR2: SNHLY, FYNNEI. This CDR3 region has 14 residues. V lost 6 bases to trimming and J lost 3 bases, with 15 bases between them. The assay was immunoSEQ multiplex PCR, and TCRdb's table has in-frame clones only and misses some. The sample lists 250,000 or so clones; approximately 80% were seen once. The study counted Cohort 3 donors as recovered given two negative PCRs, clearance, or symptom resolution. The sample was PBMCs or T cells enriched from blood (not recorded which). This TCR came from a man aged 60-69 years who had recovered from COVID-19. This rearrangement joins TRBV2 to TRBJ2-7; a weak D match, TRBD1 (6 bases). CDR3 nucleotide sequence: TGTGCCAGCAGCATCGCAGGGGCCCTCTACGAGCAGTACTTC. Encoded protein: CASSIAGALYEQYF.